The 5 T cell receptor beta chains listed next were all sequenced from one sample in a study of molecular identifiers for immune sequencing clone quantification. MiXCR, run by TCRdb on the PCR reads, gives a single entry per CDR3 protein. Of 30,000 to 40,000 distinct CDR3 sequences listed, about 18% were seen once; the top ten hold approximately 1.2%. Material for sequencing was naive CD8+ T cells from blood, with Jurkat cell RNA spiked in. Subset of the sample: FACS-sorted CD8+CD4-CCR7+CD45RA+ naive T cells. The origin of the receptors is a human donor in good health. Some libraries in this study had Jurkat cell RNA spiked in.

With regard to this clonotype: A single base separates this from a much larger clone, so it may be a read error. The J gene is TRBJ2-3, the V gene TRBV7-6; D unclear. The CDR3 has 12 residues. From germline, CDR1 is SGHVS and CDR2 FNYEAQ. The CDR3 sequence: CTSSPLADTQYF. DNA for the CDR3: TGTACCAGCAGCCCGCTAGCAGATACGCAGTATTTT.

This clonotype was observed a few times. This sequence joins TRBV25-1 and TRBJ1-1; D remains unclear. Germline CDR1 MGHDK, CDR2 SYGVNS. This CDR3 is 15 amino acids long. Trimming shortened V by 3 bases and J by 2 bases, and 13 bases separated the two germline ends. This chain's CDR3 is CASSDRAHSNTEAFF. CDR3 nucleotide sequence: TGTGCCAGCAGTGATAGGGCCCATTCCAACACTGAAGCTTTCTTT.

This clonotype was counted at least ten times. The rearrangement joins TRBV7-9 to TRBJ2-7; 8 bases fit TRBD1. The J segment lost 5 bases and the V segment lost 5 bases, leaving 8 bases of the junction unmatched. The CDR3 consists of 14 residues. Germline-derived CDR1 and CDR2 are SEHNR and FQNEAQ (reference sequence). Written as DNA, the CDR3 is TGTGCCAGCAGCCAGACGGAGACAGGGGACGAGCAGTACTTC. This encodes CASSQTETGDEQYF.

The J gene is TRBJ2-1, the V gene TRBV29-1; perhaps TRBD2 as D (6 bases). The CDR3 extends over 14 amino acids. The germline V gene has CDR1 SQVTM and CDR2 ANQGSEA. Here the CDR3 reads CSHFGDFLYNEQFF. In DNA, the CDR3 is TGCAGTCATTTCGGGGACTTTCTTTACAATGAGCAGTTCTTC.

This clonotype appeared many times. The chain links TRBV13 to TRBJ2-1; 12 bases fit TRBD2. Germline values: CDR1 PRHDT, CDR2 FYEKMQ (reference sequence). J gave up 9 bases and V 5 bases, and 8 bases lay outside the gene matches. CDR3 length: 15 amino acids. The CDR3 region is CASSVTSGSLPEQFF. In DNA, the CDR3 is TGTGCCAGCAGCGTGACTAGCGGGAGTCTCCCTGAGCAGTTCTTC.